Shown below are 13 T cell receptor delta chains from a single sample sequenced in a study of Vδ1+ human thymocytes. The template was reverse-transcribed extracted RNA. Pooled V-gene forward primers with one constant-region reverse primer generated the CDR3 amplicons by multiplex PCR. With CATT, TCRdb re-called clones from the multiplex PCR reads. The sample has tens of thousands of delta-chain clones, approximately 15% seen once; the top ten hold roughly 0.5%. Study-wide findings and caveats: Thymic TRG and TRD repertoires appeared highly polyclonal, with Gaussian CDR3 length distributions.

Which antigens these TCRs recognize remains unknown. Source material: Vdelta1+ gamma-delta thymocytes from the thymus. Subset of the sample: FACS-sorted CD3+ TCRalphabeta- TCRVdelta1+ TCRVdelta2- thymocytes. The origin of the receptors is a boy under two years old who had congenital heart surgery.

This clone turned up a few times. This chain joins TRDV1 and TRDJ1; 9 nucleotides align to TRDD3. CDR1 and CDR2 (germline): TSWWSYY, QGS. V gave up 5 bases and J gave up 0 bases; unmatched junction bases: 7. CDR3 size: 16 residues. The CDR3, as DNA: TGTGCTCTTGGGACGGGGATACGCCTGTACACCGATAAACTCATCTTT. Encoded protein: CALGTGIRLYTDKLIF.

The chain combines TRDV1 with TRDJ1, with a tentative D call TRDD3 (6 bases). CDR3 size: 17 residues. From germline, CDR1 is TSWWSYY and CDR2 QGS. Trimming took off 3 bases at V and 0 bases at J, with 17 bases between the two ends. The CDR3 DNA follows: TGTGCTCTTGGGGAGCTAGGGCCCTGGGGACACACCGATAAACTCATCTTT. Translated: CALGELGPWGHTDKLIF.

The V gene is TRDV2, the J gene TRDJ1, with 9 bases that match TRDD3. The CDR3 length is 17 residues. CDR1 is GEAIGNYY, CDR2 EKD, per germline. V lost 0 bases and J lost 0; bases outside the gene matches: 7. CDR3 DNA sequence: TGTGCCTGTGACACCGAGGCTGGGGGATCCCACACCGATAAACTCATCTTT. This translates into CACDTEAGGSHTDKLIF.

This clone was picked up a small number of times. This chain joins TRDV1 and TRDJ2; TRDD3 matches at 7 bases. This CDR3 comprises 22 residues. J lost 6 bases, V lost 5 bases, and 30 bases had no gene match. Germline values: CDR1 TSWWSYY, CDR2 QGS. The CDR3 here is CALGIRPFRISGGHTVAAQLFF. The CDR3 nucleotides are TGTGCTCTTGGGATAAGGCCTTTTAGGATATCTGGGGGGCATACGGTCGCAGCACAACTCTTCTTT.

This clone was observed a few times. This rearrangement joins TRDV1 to TRDJ1, with 8 positions matching TRDD3. Trimming cost V 4 bases and J 0 bases; bases outside gene matches: 4. The CDR3 length is 15 residues. Germline CDR1 is TSWWSYY and CDR2 is QGS. In DNA form, the CDR3 reads TGTGCTCTTGGGGGCTGGGATACGTACACCGATAAACTCATCTTT. This encodes CALGGWDTYTDKLIF.

This clone came up a few times. The chain recombines TRDV1 with TRDJ1; the match to TRDD3 covers 10 bases. The CDR3 runs to 25 residues. Germline V gives CDR1 TSWWSYY, CDR2 QGS. The junction had 30 bases not matched to a gene; V was cut back by 2 bases and J by 0 bases. CDR3 amino acids: CALGEGAFSATGGSDCRVYTDKLIF. CDR3 coding DNA: TGTGCTCTTGGGGAAGGCGCCTTCTCTGCTACTGGGGGATCGGATTGCCGTGTCTACACCGATAAACTCATCTTT.

This chain connects TRDV1 to TRDJ1; 10 positions match TRDD3. The V and J ends lost 2 bases and 0 bases, in that order; junction bases with no gene match: 9. This CDR3 is built from 18 residues. The germline V gene has CDR1 TSWWSYY and CDR2 QGS. The CDR3, as DNA: TGTGCTCTTGGGGAATTTCCTGGGGGATATCCCTACACCGATAAACTCATCTTT. This encodes CALGEFPGGYPYTDKLIF.

The chain has TRDV1 and TRDJ1; 9 bases match TRDD2. This CDR3 comprises 18 residues. V lost 0 bases, J lost 1 base, and 9 bases stayed unmatched. The germline CDR1 and CDR2 sequences are TSWWSYY and QGS. The chain's CDR3 is CALGELWSLPTITDKLIF. In DNA, the CDR3 is TGTGCTCTTGGGGAACTATGGTCCCTTCCTACCATCACCGATAAACTCATCTTT.

About this clone itself: This sample includes further DNA sequences coding for the same CDR3. The rearrangement uses TRDV1 and TRDJ1, with 12 bases identical to TRDD3. The J segment lost 0 bases and the V segment lost 3 bases, leaving 20 bases of the junction unmatched. Per germline, CDR1 TSWWSYY and CDR2 QGS. The CDR3 has 22 amino acids. DNA for the CDR3: TGTGCTCTTGGGGAGGACCCAATCTACTGGGGGATACCACTGGGCTACACCGATAAACTCATCTTT. Translating gives CALGEDPIYWGIPLGYTDKLIF.

This clone was seen a few times. This chain uses TRDV1 with TRDJ1, with 7 bases that match TRDD3. Germline trimming cut 2 bases from V and 0 bases from J; bases unmatched to any gene: 33. Germline V lookup: CDR1 TSWWSYY, CDR2 QGS. This CDR3 has 25 residues. As DNA, the CDR3 is TGTGCTCTTGGGGAATATCGGGAGGGGCCCCGTGCTCCCTGGGGGGACCAGATATACACCGATAAACTCATCTTT. This codes for CALGEYREGPRAPWGDQIYTDKLIF.

The V call is TRDV1, the J call TRDJ1, with a possible D match to TRDD3 (6 bases). CDR1 is TSWWSYY and CDR2 is QGS in the germline V gene. The germline V and J ends were trimmed by 1 base and 0 bases, with 18 bases remaining between them. The CDR3 is 18 amino acids. CDR3 protein: CALGEPRSGVLYTDKLIF. The CDR3 coding sequence is TGTGCTCTTGGGGAACCCAGGTCTGGGGTCTTGTACACCGATAAACTCATCTTT.

This clone was counted a few times. This rearrangement joins TRDV1 to TRDJ1; the match to TRDD3 covers 8 bases. Germline loops: CDR1 TSWWSYY, CDR2 QGS. The V and J ends lost 0 bases and 0 bases, in that order; junction bases with no gene match: 15. The CDR3 totals 20 residues. The CDR3 region is CALGELETVLGVKYTDKLIF. In nucleotides, the CDR3 is TGTGCTCTTGGGGAACTAGAGACAGTACTGGGGGTGAAGTACACCGATAAACTCATCTTT.

The chain carries TRDV1 and TRDJ1; no definite D call. Deletions cut 1 base from V and 0 bases from J, with 18 bases between. The length of the CDR3 is 18 residues. CDR1 TSWWSYY and CDR2 QGS come from the germline V gene. CDR3 nucleotides: TGTGCTCTTGGGGAACGATCGAGACGCCCCGACTACACCGATAAACTCATCTTT. Translated, it gives CALGERSRRPDYTDKLIF.